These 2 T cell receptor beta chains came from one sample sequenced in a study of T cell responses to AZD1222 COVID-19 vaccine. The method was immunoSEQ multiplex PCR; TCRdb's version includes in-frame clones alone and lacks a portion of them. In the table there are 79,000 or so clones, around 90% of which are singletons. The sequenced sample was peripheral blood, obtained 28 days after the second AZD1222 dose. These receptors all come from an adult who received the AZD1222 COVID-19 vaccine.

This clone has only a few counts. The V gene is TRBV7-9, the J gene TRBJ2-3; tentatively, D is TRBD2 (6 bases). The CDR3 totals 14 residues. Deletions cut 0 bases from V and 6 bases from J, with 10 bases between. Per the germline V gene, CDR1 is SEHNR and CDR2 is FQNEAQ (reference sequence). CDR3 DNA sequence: TGTGCCAGCAGCTTAGCGGGGGGAGCGGATACGCAGTATTTT. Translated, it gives CASSLAGGADTQYF.

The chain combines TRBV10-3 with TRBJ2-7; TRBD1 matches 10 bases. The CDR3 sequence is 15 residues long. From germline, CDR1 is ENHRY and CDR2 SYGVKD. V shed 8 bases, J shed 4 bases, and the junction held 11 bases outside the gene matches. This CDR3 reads CAIGPGQGEIYEQYV. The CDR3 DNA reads TGTGCCATCGGCCCCGGACAGGGGGAGATTTACGAGCAGTACGTC.